What follows describes a single T cell receptor beta chain. Its antigen is currently unknown. One end of the junction is discordant with germline, which a read error may explain. The naive CD8 population came from CD45RO-negative cells selected for CCR7, without terminally differentiated effector memory CD45RA+ cells. CDR1 is MNHEY, CDR2 SMNVEV, per germline (reference sequence). The CDR3 extends over 15 amino acids. The data originate from a study of shared clonotypes between healthy human individuals. In the study overall: A couple of women and a few men aged 18 to 49 made up the donors. General study points: When naive CD4 clonotypes were compared across a handful of donors, about 4.8% were shared. Deeper or shallower sequencing was expected to change how clonotypes are shared among donors.

Sequenced by immunoSEQ multiplex PCR; TCRdb stores in-frame clones only, minus some. The sample has about 1,800,000 clones, just under 95% seen once. Sequencing was done on a sample of naive CD8+ T cells sorted from blood. J is TRBJ1-6 and V is TRBV27, with a possible D match to TRBD1 (6 bases). The sequence came from a man aged 18 to 30 in good health. CDR3 coding DNA: TGTGCCAGCAGAGGACAGCCCTACAGCGATCCACCCCTTCACTTT. This translates into CASRGQPYSDPPLHF.